Listed below are T cell receptor beta chains from one sample, sequenced in a study of beta chain features in type 1 diabetes. The table came from immunoSEQ multiplex PCR; TCRdb's copy has only in-frame clones and leaves some out. The sample contains about 210,000 clones, around 9.9% of which appear only once. Material: central memory CD4+ T cells from blood. These receptors all come from a man younger than 30 in good health. Both conserved end residues are part of each CDR3. D genes are given only for firm matches. Not every row has a clone size; where given, it reads once, few, many or a size class.

J gene,clone size,D gene,V gene,CDR3 DNA,CDR3 protein
TRBJ2-1,many,NA,TRBV7-2,TGTGCCAGCAGCATCCTAGCGGAGCAGTTCTTC,CASSILAEQFF
TRBJ2-3,NA,NA,TRBV7-2,TGTGCCAGCAGCTTCGACTACCAAACAGATACGCAGTATTTT,CASSFDYQTDTQYF
TRBJ2-3,few,TRBD2,TRBV25-1,TGTGCCAGCAGTGGGCTAGCGGAGCCCACAGATACGCAGTATTTT,CASSGLAEPTDTQYF
TRBJ1-5,few,NA,TRBV28,TGTGCCAGCAGTTTCCTGAATAGCAATCAGCCCCAGCATTTT,CASSFLNSNQPQHF
TRBJ2-5,NA,NA,TRBV7-9,TGTGCCAGCAGCCCTAGAGAGACCCAGTACTTC,CASSPRETQYF
TRBJ2-3,many,NA,TRBV5-4,TGTGCCAGCAGCTTCCTTAAGGATACGCAGTATTTT,CASSFLKDTQYF
TRBJ1-5,few,NA,TRBV15,TGTGCCACCAGCAGACCAAGCTGGCCCCAGCATTTT,CATSRPSWPQHF
TRBJ2-3,NA,NA,TRBV7-9,TGTGCCAGCAGCTTAGCGAGGCACCGCCCTGATACGCAGTATTTT,CASSLARHRPDTQYF
TRBJ2-3,NA,NA,TRBV19,TGTGCCAGTAGTATGGAGTCAGATACGCAGTATTTT,CASSMESDTQYF
TRBJ2-5,NA,NA,TRBV4-3,TGCGCCAGCAGTTCATATATGGGATCGGAGACCCAGTACTTC,CASSSYMGSETQYF
TRBJ2-3,NA,TRBD2,TRBV5-4,TGTGCCAGCACCGGACTAGCGGGACGCACAGATACGCAGTATTTT,CASTGLAGRTDTQYF
TRBJ2-3,NA,TRBD1,TRBV11-1,TGTGCCAGCGAGACAGGGGGTGACGCAGATACGCAGTATTTT,CASETGGDADTQYF
TRBJ2-5,NA,TRBD2,TRBV29-1,TGCAGCGGAACTAGCGGGGTCCGGGGGGAGACCCAGTACTTC,CSGTSGVRGETQYF
TRBJ1-2,NA,NA,TRBV4-2,TGTGCCAGCAGCCAAGAGAGAGTGGGCCTCTATGGCTACACCTTC,CASSQERVGLYGYTF
TRBJ1-2,NA,NA,TRBV6-6,TGTGCCAGCCGAACGACGGGCCCGAACTATGGCTACACCTTC,CASRTTGPNYGYTF
TRBJ2-7,NA,NA,TRBV7-2,TGTGCCAGCAGCGCCCAGCGGGTGACGAATGTAGAGCAGTACTTC,CASSAQRVTNVEQYF
TRBJ2-3,few,NA,TRBV15,TGTGCCACCAGCCCGGGTGGCGGCACAGATACGCAGTATTTT,CATSPGGGTDTQYF
TRBJ1-2,few,NA,TRBV29-1,TGCAGCGTTGAAGAGGGGCTCTATGGCTACACCTTC,CSVEEGLYGYTF
TRBJ2-1,NA,NA,TRBV6-1,TGTGCCAGCAGTCCCCTTGGACTGATATACAATGAGCAGTTCTTC,CASSPLGLIYNEQFF
TRBJ2-1,NA,NA,TRBV28,TGTGCCAGCACCTTAGGGGTTGAGCAGTTCTTC,CASTLGVEQFF